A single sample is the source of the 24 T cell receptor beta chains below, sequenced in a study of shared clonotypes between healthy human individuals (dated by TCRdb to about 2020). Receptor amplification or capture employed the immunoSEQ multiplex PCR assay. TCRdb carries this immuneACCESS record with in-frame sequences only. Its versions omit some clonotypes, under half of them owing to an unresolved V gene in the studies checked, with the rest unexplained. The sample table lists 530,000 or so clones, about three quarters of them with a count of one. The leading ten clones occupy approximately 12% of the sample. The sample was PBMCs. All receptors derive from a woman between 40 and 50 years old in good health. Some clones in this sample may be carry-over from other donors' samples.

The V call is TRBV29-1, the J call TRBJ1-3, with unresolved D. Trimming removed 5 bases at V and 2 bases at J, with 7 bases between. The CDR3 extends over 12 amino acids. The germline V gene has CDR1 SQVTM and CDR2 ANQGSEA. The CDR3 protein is CSVRVAGNTIYF. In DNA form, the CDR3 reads TGCAGCGTTCGGGTCGCTGGAAACACCATATATTTT.

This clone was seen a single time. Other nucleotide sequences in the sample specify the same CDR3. The CDR3 loop reads CASSGGYEQYF. The CDR3 DNA reads TGTGCCAGTTCAGGAGGATACGAGCAGTACTTC. V is TRBV6-5 and J is TRBJ2-7; the D gene is possibly TRBD2 (5 bases). The CDR3 spans 11 residues. Germline V lookup: CDR1 MNHEY, CDR2 SVGAGI. The germline V and J ends were trimmed by 9 bases and 4 bases, with 10 bases remaining between them.

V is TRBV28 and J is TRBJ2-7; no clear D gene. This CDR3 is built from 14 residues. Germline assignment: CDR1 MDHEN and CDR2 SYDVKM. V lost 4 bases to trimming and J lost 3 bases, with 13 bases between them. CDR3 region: CASSSSLRRYEQYF. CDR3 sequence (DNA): TGTGCCAGCAGTTCATCCCTCCGCCGCTACGAGCAGTACTTC. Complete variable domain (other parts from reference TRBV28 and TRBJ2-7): DVKVTQSSRYLVKRTGEKVFLECVQDMDHENMFWYRQDPGLGLRLIYFSYDVKMKEKGDIPEGYSVSREKKERFSLILESASTNQTSMYLCASSSSLRRYEQYFGPGTRLTVT.

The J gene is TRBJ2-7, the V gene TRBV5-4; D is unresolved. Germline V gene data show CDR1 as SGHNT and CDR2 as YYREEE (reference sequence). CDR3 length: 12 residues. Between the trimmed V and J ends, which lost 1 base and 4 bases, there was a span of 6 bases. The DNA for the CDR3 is TGTGCCAGCAGCTTGAACGAATACGAGCAGTACTTC. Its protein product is CASSLNEYEQYF.

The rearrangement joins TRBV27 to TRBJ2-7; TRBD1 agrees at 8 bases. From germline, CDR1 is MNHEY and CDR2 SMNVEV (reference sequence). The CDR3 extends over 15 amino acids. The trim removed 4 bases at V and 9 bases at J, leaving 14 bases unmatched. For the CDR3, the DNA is TGTGCCAGCAGTTCCCAACCGGACAGGGCCGAAGGGCAGTACTTC. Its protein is CASSSQPDRAEGQYF.

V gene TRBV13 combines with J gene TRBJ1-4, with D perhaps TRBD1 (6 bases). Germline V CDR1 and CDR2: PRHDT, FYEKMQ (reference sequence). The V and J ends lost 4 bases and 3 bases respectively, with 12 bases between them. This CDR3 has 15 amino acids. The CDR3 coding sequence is TGTGCCAGCAGCTCAAGCAGGGGTGCTAATGAAAAACTGTTTTTT. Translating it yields CASSSSRGANEKLFF. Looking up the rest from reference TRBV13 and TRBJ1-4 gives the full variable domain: AAGVIQSPRHLIKEKRETATLKCYPIPRHDTVYWYQQGPGQDPQFLISFYEKMQSDKGSIPDRFSAQQFSDYHSELNMSSLELGDSALYFCASSSSRGANEKLFFGSGTQLSVL.

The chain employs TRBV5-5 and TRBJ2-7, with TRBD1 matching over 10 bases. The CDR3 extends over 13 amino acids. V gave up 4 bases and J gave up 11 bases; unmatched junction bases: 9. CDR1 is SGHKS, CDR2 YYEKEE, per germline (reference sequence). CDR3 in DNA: TGTGCCAGCAGCCCCGGAGTCGGGACAGGGGAGTACTTC. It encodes CASSPGVGTGEYF.

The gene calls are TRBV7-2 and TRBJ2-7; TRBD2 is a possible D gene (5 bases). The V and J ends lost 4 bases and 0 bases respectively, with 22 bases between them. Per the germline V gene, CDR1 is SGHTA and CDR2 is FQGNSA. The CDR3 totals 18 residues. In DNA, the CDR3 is TGTGCCAGCAGCTCGACTCTCCCAGGAGCGGCAAACTCCTACGAGCAGTACTTC. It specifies CASSSTLPGAANSYEQYF. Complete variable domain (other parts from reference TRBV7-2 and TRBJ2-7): GAGVSQSPSNKVTEKGKDVELRCDPISGHTALYWYRQSLGQGLEFLIYFQGNSAPDKSGLPSDRFSAERTGGSVSTLTIQRTQQEDSAVYLCASSSTLPGAANSYEQYFGPGTRLTVT.

Here the CDR3 DNA reads TGTGCCAGCAGCTTGGCGGGAAGCTACGAGCAGTACTTC. Translation: CASSLAGSYEQYF. The chain joins TRBV5-6 to TRBJ2-7; D possibly corresponds to TRBD2 (5 bases). V was trimmed by 0 bases and J by 3 bases, leaving 7 bases between them. Looked up from germline, CDR1 is SGHDT and CDR2 is YYEEEE. CDR3 size: 13 residues.

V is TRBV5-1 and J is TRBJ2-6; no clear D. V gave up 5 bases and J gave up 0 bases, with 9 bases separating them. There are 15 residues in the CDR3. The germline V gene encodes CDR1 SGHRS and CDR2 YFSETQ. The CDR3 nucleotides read TGCGCCAGCAGGTCAACGGGCTCTGGGGCCAACGTCCTGACTTTC. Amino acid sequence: CASRSTGSGANVLTF.

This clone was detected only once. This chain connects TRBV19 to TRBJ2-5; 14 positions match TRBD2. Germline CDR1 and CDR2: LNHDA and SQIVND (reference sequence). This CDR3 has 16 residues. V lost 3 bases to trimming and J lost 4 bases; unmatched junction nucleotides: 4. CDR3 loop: CASSIGGLAGGETQYF. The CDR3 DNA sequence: TGTGCCAGTAGTATCGGAGGACTAGCGGGAGGAGAGACCCAGTACTTC.

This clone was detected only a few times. The CDR3 DNA is TGCAGCGTTGTGCATGGTTCCGGGAGGGCCGGCGAGCAGTACTTC. Its translation: CSVVHGSGRAGEQYF. J is TRBJ2-7 and V is TRBV29-1; 8 bases line up with TRBD2. Germline V lookup: CDR1 SQVTM, CDR2 ANQGSEA. This CDR3 comprises 15 residues. Losses at the gene ends were 4 bases for V and 6 bases for J; bases not matched to a gene: 14.

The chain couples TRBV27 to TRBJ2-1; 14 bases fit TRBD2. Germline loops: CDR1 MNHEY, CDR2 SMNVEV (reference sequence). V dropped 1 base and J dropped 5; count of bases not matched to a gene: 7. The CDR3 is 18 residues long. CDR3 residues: CASSLFRRGLAGDNEQFF. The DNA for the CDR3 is TGTGCCAGCAGTTTATTTCGTCGGGGACTAGCGGGAGACAATGAGCAGTTCTTC.

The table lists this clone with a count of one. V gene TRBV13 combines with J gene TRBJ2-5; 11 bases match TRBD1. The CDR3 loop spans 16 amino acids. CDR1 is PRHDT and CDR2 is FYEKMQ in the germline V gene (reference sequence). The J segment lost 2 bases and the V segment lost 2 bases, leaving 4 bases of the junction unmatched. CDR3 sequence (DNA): TGTGCCAGCAGCTTATGGGACAGGGGGAGTCAAGAGACCCAGTACTTC. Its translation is CASSLWDRGSQETQYF.

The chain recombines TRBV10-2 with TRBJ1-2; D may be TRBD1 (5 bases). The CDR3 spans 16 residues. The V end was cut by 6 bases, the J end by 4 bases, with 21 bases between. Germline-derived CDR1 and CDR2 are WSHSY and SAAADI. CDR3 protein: CASSKKTAGRGYGYTF. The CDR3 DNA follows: TGCGCCAGCAGCAAGAAGACAGCTGGACGGGGCTATGGCTACACCTTC.

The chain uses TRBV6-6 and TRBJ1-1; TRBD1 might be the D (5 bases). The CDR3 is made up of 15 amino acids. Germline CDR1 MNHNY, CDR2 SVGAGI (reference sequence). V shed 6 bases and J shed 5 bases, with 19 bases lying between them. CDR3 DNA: TGTGCCAGCAGCCGAGGGACTGCGGCGACAACTGAAGCTTTCTTT. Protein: CASSRGTAATTEAFF.

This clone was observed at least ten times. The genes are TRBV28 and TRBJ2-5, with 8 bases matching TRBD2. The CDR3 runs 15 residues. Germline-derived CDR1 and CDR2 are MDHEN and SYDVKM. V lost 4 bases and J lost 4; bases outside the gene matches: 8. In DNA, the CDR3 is TGTGCCAGCAGTTCGGAGCGGGAGTATACAGAGACCCAGTACTTC. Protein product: CASSSEREYTETQYF.

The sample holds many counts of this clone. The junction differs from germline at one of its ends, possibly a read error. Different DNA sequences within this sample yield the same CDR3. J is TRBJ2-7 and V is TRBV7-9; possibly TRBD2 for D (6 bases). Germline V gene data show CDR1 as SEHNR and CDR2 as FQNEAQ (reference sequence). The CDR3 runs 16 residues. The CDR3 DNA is TGCGCCAGCAGCCAGGGATTATCGGGACTCCGGGCCGAGCAGTACTTC. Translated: CASSQGLSGLRAEQYF. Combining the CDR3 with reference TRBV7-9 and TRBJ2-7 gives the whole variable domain DTGVSQNPRHKITKRGQNVTFRCDPISEHNRLYWYRQTLGQGPEFLTYFQNEAQLEKSRLLSDRFSAERPKGSFSTLEIQRTEQGDSAMYLCASSQGLSGLRAEQYFGPGTRLTVT.

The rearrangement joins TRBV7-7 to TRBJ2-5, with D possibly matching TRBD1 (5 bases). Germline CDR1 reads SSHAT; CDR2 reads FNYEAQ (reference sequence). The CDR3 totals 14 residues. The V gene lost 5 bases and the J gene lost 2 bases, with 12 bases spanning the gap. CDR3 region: CASSPRQTQETQYF. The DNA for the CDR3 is TGTGCCAGCAGCCCAAGACAGACACAAGAGACCCAGTACTTC.

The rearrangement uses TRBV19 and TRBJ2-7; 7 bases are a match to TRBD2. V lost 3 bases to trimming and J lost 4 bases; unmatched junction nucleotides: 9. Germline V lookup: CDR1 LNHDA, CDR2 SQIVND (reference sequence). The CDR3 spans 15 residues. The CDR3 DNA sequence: TGTGCCAGTAGTATCTTCGCGGGAGCCCATTACGAGCAGTACTTC. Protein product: CASSIFAGAHYEQYF.

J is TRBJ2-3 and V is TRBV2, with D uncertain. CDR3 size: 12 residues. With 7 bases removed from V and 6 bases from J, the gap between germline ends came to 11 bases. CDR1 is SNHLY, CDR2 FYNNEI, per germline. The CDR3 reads CASTYDGDTQYF. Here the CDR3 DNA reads TGTGCCAGCACCTACGACGGGGATACGCAGTATTTT.

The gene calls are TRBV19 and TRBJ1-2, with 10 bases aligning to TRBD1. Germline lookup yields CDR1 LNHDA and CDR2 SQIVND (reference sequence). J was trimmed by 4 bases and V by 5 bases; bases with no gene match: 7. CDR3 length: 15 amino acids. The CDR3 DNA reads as TGTGCCAGTAGTTTTCGACAGGGGGCCCGCTATGGCTACACCTTC. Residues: CASSFRQGARYGYTF.

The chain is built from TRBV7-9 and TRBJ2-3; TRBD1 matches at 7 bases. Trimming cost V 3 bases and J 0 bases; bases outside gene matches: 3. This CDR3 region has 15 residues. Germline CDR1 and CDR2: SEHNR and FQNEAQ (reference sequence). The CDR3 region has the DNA TGTGCCAGCAGCTTTCGACAGGGCAGCACAGATACGCAGTATTTT. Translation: CASSFRQGSTDTQYF.

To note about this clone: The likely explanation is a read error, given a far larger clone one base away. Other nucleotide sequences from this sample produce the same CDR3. CDR3: CASSEGGFSNQPQHF. In DNA form, the CDR3 reads TGTGCCAGCAGTGAAGGGGGATTTAGCAATCAGCCACAGCATTTT. The chain employs TRBV2 and TRBJ1-5; no reliable D call. The CDR3 runs to 15 residues. Germline CDR1 reads SNHLY; CDR2 reads FYNNEI.